The clone carrying this TCR beta chain occurred once. 13 Jbeta primers and 60 Vbeta primers were used for the PCR. TCRdb keeps only in-frame clones here, not all; method: immunoSEQ multiplex PCR. The profile shows 150,000 or so clones, around 80% of them singletons. The record originates from a study of cytomegalovirus exposure and HLA in healthy donors. The sequenced sample consisted of PBMCs. This TCR derives from a woman aged 45 to 65 in good health and CMV-seropositive.

As DNA, the CDR3 is TGTGCCAGCAGCCCTCGACAGGGAGGCTACAATGAGCAGTTCTTC. Amino acid sequence: CASSPRQGGYNEQFF. The V gene is TRBV7-2, the J gene TRBJ2-1; a weak D match, TRBD1 (7 bases). Germline lookup yields CDR1 SGHTA and CDR2 FQGNSA. The CDR3 has 15 amino acids. V dropped 5 bases and J dropped 3 bases, with 14 bases sitting between them. The whole variable domain, filled in from reference TRBV7-2 and TRBJ2-1, reads GAGVSQSPSNKVTEKGKDVELRCDPISGHTALYWYRQSLGQGLEFLIYFQGNSAPDKSGLPSDRFSAERTGGSVSTLTIQRTQQEDSAVYLCASSPRQGGYNEQFFGPGTRLTVL.